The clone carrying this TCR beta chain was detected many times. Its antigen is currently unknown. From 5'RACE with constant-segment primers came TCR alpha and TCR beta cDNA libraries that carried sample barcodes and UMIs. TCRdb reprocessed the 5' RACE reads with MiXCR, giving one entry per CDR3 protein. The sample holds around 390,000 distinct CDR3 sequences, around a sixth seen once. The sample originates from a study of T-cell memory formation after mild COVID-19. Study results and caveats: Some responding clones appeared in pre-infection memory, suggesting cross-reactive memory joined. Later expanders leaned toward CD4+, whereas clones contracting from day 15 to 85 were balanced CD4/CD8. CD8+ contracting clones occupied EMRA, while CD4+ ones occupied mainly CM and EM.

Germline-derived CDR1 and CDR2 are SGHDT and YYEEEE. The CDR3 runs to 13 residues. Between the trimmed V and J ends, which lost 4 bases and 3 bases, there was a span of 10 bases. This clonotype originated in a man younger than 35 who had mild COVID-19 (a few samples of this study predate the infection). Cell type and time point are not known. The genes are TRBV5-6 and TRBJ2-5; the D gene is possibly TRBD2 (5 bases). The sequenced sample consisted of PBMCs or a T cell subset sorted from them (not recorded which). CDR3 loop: CASSRGTEETQYF. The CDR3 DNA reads TGTGCCAGCAGCCGGGGAACGGAAGAGACCCAGTACTTC.